This T cell receptor (beta chain) appears in the sequencing data of a study of beta chain features in type 1 diabetes. Whole-study findings and limits: Researchers report that Type 1 diabetes patients had moderately but significantly shorter TCRB CDR3s across all four CD4+ subsets. Naive, central memory and Treg TCRB repertoires appeared more alike in patients than in healthy donors.

About this clone itself: Its target is unknown.

As every portion of the isolated RNA was reverse transcribed, the sequencing read expressed TCRB transcripts. Clones were read by immunoSEQ multiplex PCR, and TCRdb kept only the in-frame ones, dropping some. The data contain a few hundred thousand clones, roughly 21% of them singletons. CDR1 and CDR2 (germline): SGHTS, YDEGEE. V lost 4 bases and J lost 8; bases outside the gene matches: 2. There are 11 residues in the CDR3. The gene calls are TRBV5-8 and TRBJ1-2, with 7 bases fitting TRBD1. The sequenced sample was naive CD4+ T cells from blood. This TCR was sampled from a woman under 30 in good health. CDR3 coding DNA: TGTGCCAGCAGCCTCAGGGGGGGCTACACCTTC. Amino acids: CASSLRGGYTF.